This TCR beta chain emerged from a study of blood T cell repertoires in COVID-19. Study as a whole: Samples came from the United States, Italy and Spain, spanning acute and convalescent COVID-19.

V lost 7 bases, J lost 3 bases, and 15 bases stayed unmatched. Germline CDR1 and CDR2: MNHEY and SMNVEV (reference sequence). The CDR3 has 17 amino acids. Those who participated ranged in age from about 18 to 95 years and resided in under 25 US areas. What the recovered Cohort 3 donors had was two negative PCRs, clearance, or symptom resolution. In the authors' workflow: Estimation of nucleated cell counts relied on the amplification of reference gene primers. Using immunoSEQ multiplex PCR, the repertoire was profiled, and TCRdb retains in-frame clones only, with some absent. The V and J calls and the clone size are those of that table, but D and trimming were determined from the DNA. The sample yields 330,000 or so clones, 87% seen once.

This chain uses TRBV27 with TRBJ2-1, with 7 bases fitting TRBD2. Sequencing input: PBMCs or T cells enriched from blood (not recorded which). The clonotype was recovered from a woman in her twenties or thirties who had recovered from COVID-19. CDR3 coding DNA: TGTGCCAGCATCATCTACTCTAAGTCGGGGGGCTACAATGAGCAGTTCTTC. Its protein product is CASIIYSKSGGYNEQFF.